One sample yielded the 29 T cell receptor beta chains listed below, sequenced in a study of blood T cell repertoires in COVID-19. TCRdb's table, derived via immunoSEQ multiplex PCR, lists solely in-frame clones and lacks some. The sample lists approximately 190,000 clones, 75% to 90% occurring once. Sequenced material: peripheral blood. These receptors were obtained from a man aged 55-75 years with acute or convalescent COVID-19.

DNA for the CDR3: TGTGCCAGCAGCCAAGAAATAGCGGGAGTGGGGAATGAGCAGTTCTTC. It is translated as CASSQEIAGVGNEQFF. The J gene is TRBJ2-1, the V gene TRBV4-2; 9 bases fit TRBD2. V shed 0 bases and J 7 bases; nucleotides not matched to a gene: 7. This CDR3 has 16 amino acids. Germline CDR1 reads LGHNA; CDR2 reads YNFKEQ.

This clone came up a few times. The genes are TRBV10-1 and TRBJ2-7, with D tentatively TRBD1 (5 bases). CDR3 length equals 16 residues. V lost 3 bases to trimming and J lost 0 bases, with 15 bases between them. Germline V gene lookup returns CDR1 WNHNN and CDR2 SYGVQD (reference sequence). DNA for the CDR3: TGCGCCAGCAGTGACGACAGACGACCGAGCTCCTACGAGCAGTACTTC. This gives the protein CASSDDRRPSSYEQYF.

CDR3 sequence: CSVELLVQGADDEQYF. CDR3 coding DNA: TGCAGCGTTGAGCTTTTGGTACAGGGGGCAGATGACGAGCAGTACTTC. This chain uses TRBV29-1 with TRBJ2-7, with 9 bases aligning to TRBD1. CDR1 is SQVTM, CDR2 ANQGSEA, per germline. There are 16 residues in the CDR3. Trimming removed 3 bases from V and 5 bases from J; junction bases left unmatched: 14.

The chain is built from TRBV9 and TRBJ2-3; 10 bases are shared with TRBD2. This CDR3 is built from 14 residues. J gave up 3 bases and V 4 bases, and 2 bases lay outside the gene matches. In germline, CDR1 is SGDLS, CDR2 YYNGEE. Here the CDR3 reads CASSTSGVTDTQYF. CDR3 nucleotides: TGTGCCAGCAGCACTAGCGGGGTTACAGATACGCAGTATTTT. Using reference TRBV9 and TRBJ2-3 for the parts outside the CDR3, the full variable domain is DSGVTQTPKHLITATGQRVTLRCSPRSGDLSVYWYQQSLDQGLQFLIQYYNGEERAKGNILERFSAQQFPDLHSELNLSSLELGDSALYFCASSTSGVTDTQYFGPGTRLTVL.

This chain joins TRBV19 and TRBJ2-7; 7 bases fit TRBD2. The V segment lost 6 bases and the J segment 0 bases; nucleotides outside the gene matches: 2. The V gene's germline CDR1 is LNHDA and CDR2 SQIVND (reference sequence). The CDR3 is 13 amino acids. DNA of the CDR3: TGTGCCAGTAGGGGCGGGAGCTCCTACGAGCAGTACTTC. This gives the protein CASRGGSSYEQYF.

The chain combines TRBV4-2 with TRBJ2-1; possible D gene TRBD2, 6 bases. The V and J ends lost 0 bases and 3 bases respectively, with 9 bases between them. Germline V gene sequence: CDR1 LGHNA, CDR2 YNFKEQ. This CDR3 has 15 amino acids. The CDR3 loop reads CASSQDASDYNEQFF. Here the CDR3 DNA reads TGTGCCAGCAGCCAAGATGCTAGCGACTACAATGAGCAGTTCTTC.

There are a few counts of this clone. The genes are TRBV24-1 and TRBJ1-5; tentatively, D is TRBD1 (5 bases). CDR1 KGHDR and CDR2 SFDVKD come from the germline V gene. Trimming shortened V by 10 bases and J by 8 bases, and 14 bases separated the two germline ends. The CDR3 has 12 residues. The CDR3: CATSTDFEPQHF. In DNA form, the CDR3 reads TGTGCCACTTCGACAGACTTTGAGCCCCAGCATTTT.

The V and J genes are TRBV25-1 and TRBJ1-1; 8 positions match TRBD1. The CDR3 has 12 residues. Germline values: CDR1 MGHDK, CDR2 SYGVNS. The ends lost 7 bases at V and 12 bases at J; junction bases unmatched: 10. The CDR3 DNA is TGTGCCAGCACCGCAGGACAGGGAAGGACTTTCTTT. Translated, it gives CASTAGQGRTFF.

The rearrangement uses TRBV7-9 and TRBJ1-5, with unresolved D. The CDR3 sequence is 14 residues long. V shed 4 bases and J shed 0 bases, with 7 bases lying between them. Germline V CDR1 and CDR2: SEHNR, FQNEAQ (reference sequence). Here the CDR3 reads CASSSEYSNQPQHF. CDR3 nucleotides: TGTGCCAGCAGCTCCGAGTATAGCAATCAGCCCCAGCATTTT.

This clone was seen repeatedly, ten times or more. Written as DNA, the CDR3 is TGCGCCAGCAGCCAAGAGCCTAGCGGGGGCTACGAGCAGTACTTC. Its translation is CASSQEPSGGYEQYF. V and J are TRBV4-3 and TRBJ2-7; the match to TRBD2 covers 10 bases. The V and J ends lost 0 bases and 3 bases, in that order; junction bases with no gene match: 2. The CDR3 consists of 15 residues. The V gene's germline CDR1 is LGHNA and CDR2 YSLEER.

Only a few counts were recorded for this clone. V usage is TRBV24-1 and J usage is TRBJ2-2; TRBD1 matches 7 bases. From germline, CDR1 is KGHDR and CDR2 SFDVKD. V gave up 10 bases and J gave up 4 bases; unmatched junction bases: 2. The CDR3 sequence is 12 residues long. The CDR3 reads CATGGVTGELFF. As DNA, the CDR3 is TGTGCCACAGGGGGCGTCACCGGGGAGCTGTTTTTT.

The chain employs TRBV5-1 and TRBJ2-2, with 8 bases fitting TRBD2. Germline V gene data show CDR1 as SGHRS and CDR2 as YFSETQ. The CDR3 has 16 residues. With 1 base clipped from V and 4 bases from J, the junction kept 6 bases outside the gene matches. The CDR3 bases are TGCGCCAGCAGCTTGCCGGGACTAGAGGGCACCGGGGAGCTGTTTTTT. Translating gives CASSLPGLEGTGELFF.

The rearrangement uses TRBV24-1 and TRBJ2-1, with 7 bases that match TRBD2. This CDR3 comprises 15 residues. Trimming removed 5 bases from V and 7 bases from J; junction bases left unmatched: 10. The germline V gene encodes CDR1 KGHDR and CDR2 SFDVKD. CDR3 in DNA: TGTGCCACCAGTGCCGGGGAGTTCGGGGGGAATGAGCAGTTCTTC. Translated: CATSAGEFGGNEQFF.

This clone was observed once. This sequence joins TRBV5-1 and TRBJ2-7; D gene uncertain. V dropped 0 bases and J dropped 0 bases, with 10 bases sitting between them. The CDR3 consists of 15 residues. The germline CDR1 and CDR2 sequences are SGHRS and YFSETQ. CDR3 bases: TGCGCCAGCAGCTTGGGGGCCTACAGCTCCTACGAGCAGTACTTC. Residues: CASSLGAYSSYEQYF.

This clone was seen only a few times. The rearrangement uses TRBV28 and TRBJ2-7, with D perhaps TRBD2 (5 bases). The CDR3 length is 16 residues. V was shortened by 5 bases and J by 4 bases, with 21 bases between the two germline ends. Germline V gene data show CDR1 as MDHEN and CDR2 as SYDVKM. The CDR3 sequence: CASSAPLRATTYEQYF. The CDR3 coding sequence is TGTGCCAGCAGTGCACCCCTGAGAGCGACTACTTACGAGCAGTACTTC.

This rearrangement joins TRBV7-9 to TRBJ2-7; D not resolved. The V end lost 5 bases, the J end lost 3 bases, and 11 bases lay between the germline ends. This CDR3 comprises 13 residues. The V gene's germline CDR1 is SEHNR and CDR2 FQNEAQ (reference sequence). CDR3 sequence: CASSHRENYEQYF. The CDR3 DNA is TGTGCCAGCAGCCATCGCGAGAACTACGAGCAGTACTTC.

The genes are TRBV4-3 and TRBJ2-7; 7 nucleotides match TRBD2. CDR1 LGHNA and CDR2 YSLEER come from the germline V gene. V shed 1 base and J 6 bases; nucleotides not matched to a gene: 0. There are 12 residues in the CDR3. CDR3 nucleotide sequence: TGCGCCAGCAGCCAAGGGGAGGGCGAGCAGTACTTC. Translated, it gives CASSQGEGEQYF.

The chain joins TRBV25-1 to TRBJ2-2; D possibly corresponds to TRBD2 (6 bases). V lost 4 bases and J lost 6, with 21 bases in between. Germline assignment: CDR1 MGHDK and CDR2 SYGVNS. This CDR3 contains 17 residues. CDR3 region: CASSGGAGWGGAGELFF. In nucleotides, the CDR3 is TGTGCCAGCAGTGGGGGTGCGGGCTGGGGAGGTGCCGGGGAGCTGTTTTTT.

V gene TRBV9 combines with J gene TRBJ2-7, with 7 bases identical to TRBD1. V lost 3 bases to trimming and J lost 5 bases; unmatched junction nucleotides: 8. The CDR3 runs 14 residues. The germline V gene has CDR1 SGDLS and CDR2 YYNGEE. The DNA of the CDR3 is TGTGCCAGCAGCGGGCCACAGGGGATTAACGAGCAGTACTTC. Its protein is CASSGPQGINEQYF.

The rearrangement uses TRBV7-9 and TRBJ2-2; the match to TRBD2 covers 9 bases. Germline values: CDR1 SEHNR, CDR2 FQNEAQ (reference sequence). The CDR3 extends over 15 amino acids. V lost 4 bases, J lost 4 bases, and 4 bases stayed unmatched. The CDR3, as DNA: TGTGCCAGCAGCTCGCCTAGCGGGACCACCGGGGAGCTGTTTTTT. It codes for CASSSPSGTTGELFF.

The chain joins TRBV5-1 to TRBJ2-2; D uncertain. The V gene lost 0 bases and the J gene lost 1 base, with 10 bases spanning the gap. The CDR3 has 16 residues. Per germline, CDR1 SGHRS and CDR2 YFSETQ. In nucleotides, the CDR3 is TGCGCCAGCAGCTTGGACCTATCCATGAACACCGGGGAGCTGTTTTTT. Protein: CASSLDLSMNTGELFF.

The chain recombines TRBV19 with TRBJ1-2; 7 bases are a match to TRBD1. Per germline, CDR1 LNHDA and CDR2 SQIVND (reference sequence). J was trimmed by 5 bases and V by 2 bases; bases with no gene match: 11. The CDR3 is 16 residues long. For the CDR3, the DNA is TGTGCCAGTAGTATAAAGCACAGGGGAGTAGGGTATGGCTACACCTTC. Amino acid sequence: CASSIKHRGVGYGYTF.

The V gene is TRBV14, the J gene TRBJ2-1, with 10 bases that match TRBD2. The CDR3 contains 17 residues. CDR1 and CDR2 (germline): SGHDN, FVKESK. Unmatched junction bases numbered 7, after V lost 1 base and J lost 4 bases. The CDR3 reads CASSQAYGLAAYNEQFF. The CDR3 DNA follows: TGTGCCAGCAGCCAAGCCTACGGACTAGCGGCTTACAATGAGCAGTTCTTC.

The chain has TRBV12-3 or TRBV12-4 and TRBJ1-6, with D possibly matching TRBD1 (5 bases). V was cut by 1 base and J by 12 bases, with 10 bases left in between. This CDR3 region has 13 residues. CDR3: CASSLGSREPLHF. The CDR3, as DNA: TGTGCCAGCAGTTTAGGGTCCAGGGAACCCCTCCACTTT.

The J gene is TRBJ1-5, the V gene TRBV4-3; no clear D gene. This CDR3 comprises 13 residues. Trimming took off 4 bases at V and 8 bases at J, with 12 bases between the two ends. CDR1 and CDR2 from the germline V gene are LGHNA and YSLEER. Here the CDR3 reads CASSPTPGEPQHF. The DNA of the CDR3 is TGCGCCAGCAGCCCGACTCCCGGGGAGCCCCAGCATTTT.

The rearrangement uses TRBV11-2 and TRBJ2-1; TRBD2 agrees at 8 bases. V was pared by 3 bases and J by 4 bases, with 8 bases of the junction left unmatched. Germline V gene data show CDR1 as SGHAT and CDR2 as FQNNGV. The CDR3 contains 16 residues. The CDR3 sequence is CASSFGSSGLYNEQFF. DNA of the CDR3: TGTGCCAGCAGCTTTGGCTCTAGCGGGCTGTACAATGAGCAGTTCTTC.

With regard to this clone: This same CDR3 is encoded by further DNA sequences in the sample. The CDR3 is CASSHGGFGKNIQYF. For the CDR3, the DNA is TGTGCCAGCAGCCACGGGGGGTTCGGCAAAAACATTCAGTACTTC. J is TRBJ2-4 and V is TRBV13, with TRBD2 identical over 7 bases. J gave up 3 bases and V 5 bases, and 7 bases lay outside the gene matches. Germline-derived CDR1 and CDR2 are PRHDT and FYEKMQ (reference sequence). This CDR3 has 15 amino acids.

The J gene is TRBJ1-3, the V gene TRBV25-1; 8 bases map to TRBD1. V gave up 6 bases and J gave up 3 bases; unmatched junction bases: 4. The CDR3 covers 14 residues. The germline V gene encodes CDR1 MGHDK and CDR2 SYGVNS. The CDR3 DNA follows: TGTGCCAGCAGAGAGACAGGGGATGGAAACACCATATATTTT. This encodes CASRETGDGNTIYF.

The rearrangement joins TRBV2 to TRBJ2-7, with TRBD2 matching 13 bases. The CDR3 loop spans 17 amino acids. The germline V gene has CDR1 SNHLY and CDR2 FYNNEI. The trim removed 11 bases at V and 1 base at J, leaving 14 bases unmatched. The chain's CDR3 is CAFNPGLAGVRSYEQYF. In DNA form, the CDR3 reads TGTGCCTTTAACCCCGGACTAGCGGGAGTCCGGTCCTACGAGCAGTACTTC.